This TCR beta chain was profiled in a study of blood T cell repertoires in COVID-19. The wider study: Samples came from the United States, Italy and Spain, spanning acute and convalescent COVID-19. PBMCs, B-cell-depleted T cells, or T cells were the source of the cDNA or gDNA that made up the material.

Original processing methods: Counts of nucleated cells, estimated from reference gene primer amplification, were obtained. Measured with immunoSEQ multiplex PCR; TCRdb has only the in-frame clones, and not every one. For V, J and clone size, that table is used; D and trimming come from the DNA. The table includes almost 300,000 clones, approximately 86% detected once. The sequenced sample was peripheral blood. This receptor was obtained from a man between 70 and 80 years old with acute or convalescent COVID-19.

The CDR3 region is CASNPGGGGFDEQFF. The CDR3 coding sequence is TGCGCCAGCAACCCCGGGGGAGGGGGGTTCGATGAGCAGTTCTTC. The chain links TRBV5-1 to TRBJ2-1, with D possibly matching TRBD2 (7 bases). This CDR3 contains 15 residues. From germline, CDR1 is SGHRS and CDR2 YFSETQ. The V end lost 6 bases, the J end lost 8 bases, and 21 bases lay between the germline ends.